This T cell receptor (beta chain) came from a study of early T cells in non-severe SARS-CoV-2 infection. Study context: Sequenced bulk RNA came from whole blood that was unsorted, and chains were unpaired. Whole-study findings and limits: Matching results from VDJdb favored anti-spike CD8 responses, leaving private and CD4 specificities undetected.

The J segment lost 5 bases and the V segment lost 0 bases, leaving 9 bases of the junction unmatched. The CDR3 runs 18 residues. The germline V gene encodes CDR1 LNHNV and CDR2 YYDKDF (reference sequence). Researchers tagged individual cDNA molecules with unique molecular identifiers. TCRdb reanalysed the 5' RACE reads using MiXCR and keeps one entry per CDR3 protein. The data contain tens of thousands of distinct CDR3 sequences, approximately 5.2% of them singletons. This clonotype appeared many times. The antigen is not known. The sequencing input was whole blood. This receptor was taken from an adult who was a healthcare worker with PCR-confirmed SARS-CoV-2 infection or an uninfected control (not recorded which). The rearrangement joins TRBV15 to TRBJ2-3; TRBD2 aligns across 12 bases. The CDR3 protein is CATSRDREGLAGLDTQYF. The CDR3 nucleotides read TGTGCCACCAGCAGAGACCGTGAAGGACTAGCGGGATTAGATACGCAGTATTTT.